Given below is one T cell receptor (beta chain) in context. This sample is drawn from a study of control samples from healthy donors and cancer patients. Produced via immunoSEQ multiplex PCR; TCRdb's table is partial and in-frame only. This table has 90,000 to 150,000 clones, 70% to 90% appearing once. Between the trimmed V and J ends, which lost 3 bases and 0 bases, there was a span of 9 bases. The CDR3 length is 14 residues. CDR1 is GTSNPN and CDR2 is SVGIG in the germline V gene (reference sequence). This receptor was taken from a man aged 40-55 years in good health. V gene TRBV30 combines with J gene TRBJ1-5; D gene uncertain. The sequencing sample was made of blood. In nucleotides, the CDR3 is TGTGCCTGGAGGGGCAGCTATAGCAATCAGCCCCAGCATTTT. Translating it yields CAWRGSYSNQPQHF.